This TCR beta chain was sequenced during a study of blood T cell repertoires in COVID-19. Sequenced by immunoSEQ multiplex PCR; TCRdb stores in-frame clones only, minus some. The profile shows 150,000 to 200,000 clones, roughly four fifths of them singletons. The receptor was derived from a human donor with acute or convalescent COVID-19. The donor label of this sample is uncertain. Material for sequencing was peripheral blood.

CDR3 protein: CAWSVKGATNEKLFF. The CDR3 DNA sequence: TGTGCCTGGAGTGTAAAGGGGGCAACTAATGAAAAACTGTTTTTT. The V gene is TRBV30, the J gene TRBJ1-4, with TRBD1 as a possible D gene (6 bases). This CDR3 spans 15 amino acids. In germline, CDR1 is GTSNPN, CDR2 SVGIG (reference sequence). The germline V and J ends were trimmed by 0 bases and 0 bases, with 8 bases remaining between them.